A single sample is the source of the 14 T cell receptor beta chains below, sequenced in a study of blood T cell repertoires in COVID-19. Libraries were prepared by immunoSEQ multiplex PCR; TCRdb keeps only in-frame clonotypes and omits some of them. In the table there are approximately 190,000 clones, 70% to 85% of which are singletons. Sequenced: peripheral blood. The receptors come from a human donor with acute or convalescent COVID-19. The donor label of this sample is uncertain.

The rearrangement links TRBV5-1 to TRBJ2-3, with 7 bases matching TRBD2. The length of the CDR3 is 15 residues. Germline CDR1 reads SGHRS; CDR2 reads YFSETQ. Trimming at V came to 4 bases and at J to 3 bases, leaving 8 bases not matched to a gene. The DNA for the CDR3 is TGCGCCAGCAGCGTCGCGGGAGTCGAGACAGATACGCAGTATTTT. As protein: CASSVAGVETDTQYF.

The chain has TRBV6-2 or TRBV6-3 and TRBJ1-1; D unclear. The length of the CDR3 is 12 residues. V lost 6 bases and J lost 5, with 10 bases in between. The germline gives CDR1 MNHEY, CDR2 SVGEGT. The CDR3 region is CASSSGLTEAFF. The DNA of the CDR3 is TGTGCCAGCAGCTCCGGGTTGACTGAAGCTTTCTTT.

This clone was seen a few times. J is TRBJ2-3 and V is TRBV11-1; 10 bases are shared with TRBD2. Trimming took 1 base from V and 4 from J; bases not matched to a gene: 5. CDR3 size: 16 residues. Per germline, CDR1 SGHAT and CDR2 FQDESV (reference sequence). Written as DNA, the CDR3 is TGTGCCAGCAGCTTAGGACTAGCGGGCCTCTCAGATACGCAGTATTTT. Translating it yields CASSLGLAGLSDTQYF.

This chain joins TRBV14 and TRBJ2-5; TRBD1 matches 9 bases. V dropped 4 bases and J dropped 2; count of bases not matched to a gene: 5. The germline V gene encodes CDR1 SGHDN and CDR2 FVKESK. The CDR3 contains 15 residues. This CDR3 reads CASSRGTGRQETQYF. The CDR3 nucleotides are TGTGCCAGCAGCCGCGGGACAGGGCGTCAAGAGACCCAGTACTTC.

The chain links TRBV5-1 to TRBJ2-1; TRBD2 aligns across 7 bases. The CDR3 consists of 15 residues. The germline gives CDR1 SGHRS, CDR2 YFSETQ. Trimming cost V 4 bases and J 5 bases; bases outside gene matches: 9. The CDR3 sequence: CASSRGGGTDNEQFF. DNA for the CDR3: TGCGCCAGCAGCCGAGGCGGGGGAACTGACAATGAGCAGTTCTTC.

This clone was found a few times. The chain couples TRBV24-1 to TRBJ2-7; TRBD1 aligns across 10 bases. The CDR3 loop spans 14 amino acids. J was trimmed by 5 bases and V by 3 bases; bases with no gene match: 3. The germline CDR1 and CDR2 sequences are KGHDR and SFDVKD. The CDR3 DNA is TGTGCCACCAGTGATCCGGGGACAGGGGACGAGCAGTACTTC. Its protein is CATSDPGTGDEQYF.

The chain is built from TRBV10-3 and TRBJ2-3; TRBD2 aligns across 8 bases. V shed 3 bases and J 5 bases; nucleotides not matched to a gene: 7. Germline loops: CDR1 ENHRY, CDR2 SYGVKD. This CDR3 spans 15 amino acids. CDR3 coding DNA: TGTGCCATCAGTGAAGGGACCGGGACTAGAGATACGCAGTATTTT. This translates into CAISEGTGTRDTQYF.

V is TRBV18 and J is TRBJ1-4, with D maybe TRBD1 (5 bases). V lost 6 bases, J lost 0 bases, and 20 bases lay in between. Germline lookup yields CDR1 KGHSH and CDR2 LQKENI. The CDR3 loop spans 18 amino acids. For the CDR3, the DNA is TGTGCCAGCTCGCAACAGGACGCCTTCTCCACAACTAATGAAAAACTGTTTTTT. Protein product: CASSQQDAFSTTNEKLFF.

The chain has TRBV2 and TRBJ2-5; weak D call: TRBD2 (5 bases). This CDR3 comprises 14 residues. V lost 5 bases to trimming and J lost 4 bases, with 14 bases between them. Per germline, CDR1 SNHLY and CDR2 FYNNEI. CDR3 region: CASSRLRAGETQYF. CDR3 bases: TGTGCCAGCAGTCGACTGCGGGCCGGAGAGACCCAGTACTTC. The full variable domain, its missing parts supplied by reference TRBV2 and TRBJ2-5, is EPEVTQTPSHQVTQMGQEVILRCVPISNHLYFYWYRQILGQKVEFLVSFYNNEISEKSEIFDDQFSVERPDGSNFTLKIRSTKLEDSAMYFCASSRLRAGETQYFGPGTRLLVL.

The CDR3 here is CASSSGDNDSPLHF. The CDR3, as DNA: TGTGCCAGCAGCTCGGGGGATAATGATTCACCCCTCCACTTT. This chain connects TRBV5-6 to TRBJ1-6; weak D call: TRBD1 (5 bases). The CDR3 runs 14 residues. Germline V gene sequence: CDR1 SGHDT, CDR2 YYEEEE. V lost 3 bases to trimming and J lost 8 bases, with 12 bases between them.

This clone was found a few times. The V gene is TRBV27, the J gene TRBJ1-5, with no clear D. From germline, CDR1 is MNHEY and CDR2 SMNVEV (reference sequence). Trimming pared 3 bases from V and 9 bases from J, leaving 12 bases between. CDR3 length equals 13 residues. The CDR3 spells CASSLGFEGPQHF. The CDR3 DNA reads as TGTGCCAGCAGTTTGGGGTTCGAGGGGCCCCAGCATTTT.

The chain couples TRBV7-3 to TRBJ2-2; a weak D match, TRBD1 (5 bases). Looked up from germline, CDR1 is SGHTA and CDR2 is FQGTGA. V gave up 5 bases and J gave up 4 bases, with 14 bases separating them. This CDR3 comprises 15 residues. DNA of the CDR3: TGTGCCAGCAGCCCTAGGGGCCCTACCACCGGGGAGCTGTTTTTT. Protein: CASSPRGPTTGELFF.

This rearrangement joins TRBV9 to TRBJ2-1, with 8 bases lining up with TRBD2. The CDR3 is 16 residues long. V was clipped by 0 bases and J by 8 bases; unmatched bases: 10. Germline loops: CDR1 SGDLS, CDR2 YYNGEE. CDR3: CASSVEDSGKGDEQFF. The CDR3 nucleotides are TGTGCCAGCAGCGTAGAGGATAGCGGGAAAGGAGATGAGCAGTTCTTC.

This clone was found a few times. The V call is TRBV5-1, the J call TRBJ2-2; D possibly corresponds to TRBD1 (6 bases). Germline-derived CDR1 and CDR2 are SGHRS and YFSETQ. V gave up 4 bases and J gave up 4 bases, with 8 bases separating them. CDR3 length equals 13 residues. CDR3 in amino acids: CASSNRATGELFF. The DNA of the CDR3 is TGCGCCAGCAGCAACAGGGCCACCGGGGAGCTGTTTTTT.